The sequence of this T cell receptor (beta chain) was determined in a study of T cell responses to AZD1222 COVID-19 vaccine. Findings and limits, study-wide: Nearly half of the spike-specific TCRs reportedly recognize variant regions that carry no mutations. Donors, mostly white British, included more females; clonal diversity was possibly underestimated. Only a handful of AZD1222 recipients, six or seven in all, had baseline seropositivity.

The repertoire was sequenced with immunoSEQ multiplex PCR; TCRdb's copy has only in-frame clones and lacks some. The repertoire includes approximately 220,000 clones, around 93% of them detected once, and 1% sits in the top ten. On this clone: Its antigen is undetermined.

The CDR3 runs to 18 residues. Germline V gives CDR1 MDHEN, CDR2 SYDVKM. The J segment lost 2 bases and the V segment lost 6 bases, leaving 12 bases of the junction unmatched. Sample: peripheral blood, taken on day 0 of MenACWY control vaccination. This TCR came from an adult in good health. The chain uses TRBV28 and TRBJ2-2; 10 positions agree with TRBD2. The CDR3 nucleotides are TGTGCCAGCAGCCGCCCCCTAGCGGGGGCCCGTAACACCGGGGAGCTGTTTTTT. It translates to CASSRPLAGARNTGELFF.